The 8 T cell receptor beta chains below come from one sample, sequenced in a study of cytotoxic CD8 clonotypes in ibrutinib-treated CLL. The protocol was immunoSEQ multiplex PCR, while the TCRdb copy is restricted to in-frame clones and leaves out a portion. The sample consists of more than 300,000 clones, 80% of them appearing once. Sequenced here: PBMCs, sampled before ibrutinib treatment. These receptors originate from a human donor with chronic lymphocytic leukemia.

In its sample, this clone was seen a few times. V and J are TRBV9 and TRBJ2-4; D perhaps matches TRBD2 (6 bases). The CDR3 contains 15 residues. V gave up 5 bases and J gave up 0 bases, with 12 bases separating them. Germline CDR1 and CDR2: SGDLS and YYNGEE. The CDR3 here is CASSNVGGAKNIQYF. The CDR3 bases are TGTGCCAGCAGTAATGTCGGGGGAGCCAAAAACATTCAGTACTTC.

This CDR3 is CASSAGPEGPEAFF. The CDR3 DNA follows: TGCGCCAGCAGCGCGGGACCTGAAGGTCCAGAAGCTTTCTTT. This rearrangement joins TRBV5-1 to TRBJ1-1; D may be TRBD1 (5 bases). Trimming took 4 bases from V and 8 from J, leaving 18 bases between them. CDR1 and CDR2 (germline): SGHRS, YFSETQ. The CDR3 is 14 amino acids.

V gene TRBV29-1 combines with J gene TRBJ1-5; TRBD1 might be the D (5 bases). CDR3 length: 15 amino acids. Per the germline V gene, CDR1 is SQVTM and CDR2 is ANQGSEA. The V end was cut by 8 bases, the J end by 3 bases, with 20 bases between. The CDR3 loop is CSKGWEDKYNQPQHF. DNA of the CDR3: TGCAGCAAGGGGTGGGAAGACAAGTACAATCAGCCCCAGCATTTT.

V usage is TRBV18 and J usage is TRBJ2-1; weak D call: TRBD2 (5 bases). This CDR3 has 16 residues. The germline V and J ends were trimmed by 0 bases and 0 bases, with 9 bases remaining between them. Germline V gene data show CDR1 as KGHSH and CDR2 as LQKENI. In DNA form, the CDR3 reads TGTGCCAGCTCACCACCTTCGGGGAGCTCCTACAATGAGCAGTTCTTC. It encodes CASSPPSGSSYNEQFF.

The chain joins TRBV19 to TRBJ2-1; 8 bases agree with TRBD2. V dropped 6 bases and J dropped 2; count of bases not matched to a gene: 6. Germline values: CDR1 LNHDA, CDR2 SQIVND (reference sequence). The CDR3 totals 15 residues. The CDR3, as DNA: TGTGCCAGTAGGGTGACTAGCGTCACCTACAATGAGCAGTTCTTC. It is translated as CASRVTSVTYNEQFF.

The chain recombines TRBV2 with TRBJ2-7, with 7 bases fitting TRBD2. CDR1 and CDR2 from the germline V gene are SNHLY and FYNNEI. CDR3 length: 15 residues. V was pared by 6 bases and J by 5 bases, with 13 bases of the junction left unmatched. CDR3 coding DNA: TGTGCCAGCAGGGTGCCTGGGCGGGAGATCAACGAGCAGTACTTC. It specifies CASRVPGREINEQYF.

The V and J genes are TRBV9 and TRBJ1-3, with 7 bases lining up with TRBD1. Germline V CDR1 and CDR2: SGDLS, YYNGEE. CDR3 length: 14 amino acids. Losses at the gene ends were 3 bases for V and 4 bases for J; bases not matched to a gene: 4. Written as DNA, the CDR3 is TGTGCCAGCAGCGCGCGACAGGGAGGAAACACCATATATTTT. Its translation is CASSARQGGNTIYF.

The chain joins TRBV30 to TRBJ2-5, with 15 positions matching TRBD2. Germline V gene sequence: CDR1 GTSNPN, CDR2 SVGIG (reference sequence). V was pared by 1 base and J by 5 bases, with 8 bases of the junction left unmatched. This CDR3 is 17 amino acids long. This CDR3 reads CAWSGGTSGRSVETQYF. The CDR3 nucleotides are TGTGCCTGGAGTGGCGGGACTAGCGGGAGGAGCGTGGAGACCCAGTACTTC.